This TCR beta chain was found in a study of T-cell reconstitution after alpha-beta-depleted transplantation in children. Broader study findings: After transplant, at about two months, alpha-beta T cells were reportedly derived from several hundred expanded graft clones. Surviving recipient T cells and intrathymic progenitors accounted for some patients' high TCRbeta diversity at day 60.

In regard to this clonotype: Its cognate antigen is unknown.

Construction of the TCRbeta library involved unique molecular identifiers. TCRdb used MiXCR to reprocess the PCR reads, holding one entry per CDR3 protein. The sample lists around 370,000 distinct CDR3 sequences, around 16% occurring once. Trimming removed 2 bases from V and 7 bases from J; junction bases left unmatched: 6. Germline V gene data show CDR1 as SGHRS and CDR2 as YFSETQ. CDR3 length: 14 residues. V and J are TRBV5-1 and TRBJ2-7; 10 bases match TRBD2. This TCR derives from a male patient between 2 and 15 years old who had a stem cell transplant for acute lymphoblastic leukemia, so the T cells may come from the graft donor. The sequences come from PBMCs, mostly from graft donor cells, collected 360 days after TCRalphabeta/CD19-depleted stem cell transplant. The CDR3 sequence: CASSFTSGMGEQYF. CDR3 sequence (DNA): TGCGCCAGCAGCTTTACTAGCGGGATGGGTGAGCAGTACTTC.